Listed below are T cell receptor beta chains from one sample, sequenced in a study of cytomegalovirus exposure and HLA in healthy donors. The table came from immunoSEQ multiplex PCR; TCRdb's copy has only in-frame clones and leaves some out. The sample yields more than 150,000 clones, around 82% seen once. Sequenced input: PBMCs. The receptors shown here come from a woman aged 30 to 39 in good health and CMV-seropositive. Both conserved end residues are part of each CDR3. The order of the fields is clone size, J gene, V gene, D gene, CDR3 DNA, CDR3 protein. The D gene is left open where the match is weak. The size entry is marked missing in some rows and otherwise reads once, few, many or a size class.

clone_size: -; j_call: TRBJ2-2; v_call: TRBV14; d_call: -; cdr3_nt: TGTGCCAGCAGGGAGGCATGGGACACCGGGGAGCTGTTTTTT; cdr3_aa: CASREAWDTGELFF
clone_size: -; j_call: TRBJ1-2; v_call: TRBV27; d_call: TRBD1; cdr3_nt: TGTGCCAGCAGTCATAGGACAGGGGGTGGCTACACCTTC; cdr3_aa: CASSHRTGGGYTF
clone_size: once; j_call: TRBJ2-5; v_call: TRBV5-5; d_call: TRBD1; cdr3_nt: TGTGCCAGCAGCTTCCGGACAGGGTTAGAGACCCAGTACTTC; cdr3_aa: CASSFRTGLETQYF
clone_size: -; j_call: TRBJ2-5; v_call: TRBV4-1; d_call: TRBD1; cdr3_nt: TGCGCCAGCAGCCAAGCAGGACAGGGAAGGTACCAAGAGACCCAGTACTTC; cdr3_aa: CASSQAGQGRYQETQYF
clone_size: once; j_call: TRBJ1-6; v_call: TRBV10-1; d_call: TRBD1; cdr3_nt: TGCGCCAGCAGTGGGAGGCCGAGGACAGGGGGTGATAATTCACCCCTCCACTTT; cdr3_aa: CASSGRPRTGGDNSPLHF
clone_size: -; j_call: TRBJ2-1; v_call: TRBV7-9; d_call: TRBD1; cdr3_nt: TGTGCCAGCAGCTTAGCAGTGGAAACAGGGGATTTGGGTGAGCAGTTCTTC; cdr3_aa: CASSLAVETGDLGEQFF
clone_size: -; j_call: TRBJ1-1; v_call: TRBV28; d_call: -; cdr3_nt: TGTGCCAGCAGTATCCCAGGGGTTTGGGCTTTCTTT; cdr3_aa: CASSIPGVWAFF
clone_size: -; j_call: TRBJ1-2; v_call: TRBV6-5; d_call: TRBD1; cdr3_nt: TGTGCCAGCAGTCGCCCGGGACAGACCAACTATGGCTACACCTTC; cdr3_aa: CASSRPGQTNYGYTF
clone_size: few; j_call: TRBJ2-7; v_call: TRBV4-2; d_call: TRBD1; cdr3_nt: TGTGCCAGCAGCCAGGGGGGACAGGGTGGCTACGAGCAGTACTTC; cdr3_aa: CASSQGGQGGYEQYF
clone_size: -; j_call: TRBJ2-2; v_call: TRBV5-1; d_call: -; cdr3_nt: TGCGCCAGCAGTAATCAGTACACCGGGGAGCTGTTTTTT; cdr3_aa: CASSNQYTGELFF
clone_size: -; j_call: TRBJ2-1; v_call: TRBV4-3; d_call: -; cdr3_nt: TGCGCCAGCAGCCACGACCCAGGCAATGAGCAGTTCTTC; cdr3_aa: CASSHDPGNEQFF
clone_size: -; j_call: TRBJ1-3; v_call: TRBV4-1; d_call: -; cdr3_nt: TGCGCCAGCAGCCAAGATGCCGCACAAGTAAACACCATATATTTT; cdr3_aa: CASSQDAAQVNTIYF
clone_size: -; j_call: TRBJ2-3; v_call: TRBV4-3; d_call: TRBD2; cdr3_nt: TGCGCCAGCAGCCGAGCTGGGGGCGGGGGGCTCACCTCCACAGATACGCAGTATTTT; cdr3_aa: CASSRAGGGGLTSTDTQYF
clone_size: -; j_call: TRBJ2-7; v_call: TRBV19; d_call: -; cdr3_nt: TGTGCCAGTAGTAAGACCCCAACGGGGAGTAACTACGAGCAGTACTTC; cdr3_aa: CASSKTPTGSNYEQYF
clone_size: few; j_call: TRBJ2-2; v_call: TRBV28; d_call: -; cdr3_nt: TGTGCCAGCAGTCCCAGGTCCTCCACCGGGGAGCTGTTTTTT; cdr3_aa: CASSPRSSTGELFF
clone_size: -; j_call: TRBJ1-4; v_call: TRBV28; d_call: -; cdr3_nt: TGTGCCAGCAGTCTCACAGGGCCCACCGAAAAACTGTTTTTT; cdr3_aa: CASSLTGPTEKLFF
clone_size: -; j_call: TRBJ1-5; v_call: TRBV28; d_call: TRBD1; cdr3_nt: TGTGCCAGCAGCCTATACAGGGGCAGACAGCCCCAGCATTTT; cdr3_aa: CASSLYRGRQPQHF
clone_size: once; j_call: TRBJ2-5; v_call: TRBV9; d_call: TRBD1; cdr3_nt: TGTGCCAGCAGCGTAGGCCCCAGGGGGCCAGAGACCCAGTACTTC; cdr3_aa: CASSVGPRGPETQYF
clone_size: few; j_call: TRBJ2-3; v_call: TRBV9; d_call: TRBD2; cdr3_nt: TGTGCCAGCAGCGTAGCTACGGGGAGGGTTACAGATACGCAGTATTTT; cdr3_aa: CASSVATGRVTDTQYF
clone_size: -; j_call: TRBJ1-6; v_call: TRBV4-2; d_call: TRBD1; cdr3_nt: TGTGCCAGCAGCCAAGATCGCGGCAGGGGGCCAAGCTCCTATAATTCACCCCTCCACTTT; cdr3_aa: CASSQDRGRGPSSYNSPLHF
clone_size: -; j_call: TRBJ2-5; v_call: TRBV5-1; d_call: TRBD1; cdr3_nt: TGCGCCAGCAGTCCCTCCGGGACAGGGCCATTTGAGACCCAGTACTTC; cdr3_aa: CASSPSGTGPFETQYF
clone_size: -; j_call: TRBJ2-5; v_call: TRBV15; d_call: -; cdr3_nt: TGTGCCACCAGCAGAGCCGGGGGAGTCCAAGAGACCCAGTACTTC; cdr3_aa: CATSRAGGVQETQYF